This TCR beta chain was profiled in a study of OX40 agonist ivuxolimab in advanced cancers. Study-level background: Each patient was given ivuxolimab into a vein every 2 weeks, at 0.01 to 10 mg/kg.

Prior autoimmune disease or systemic immunosuppression barred patients. Germline V gene lookup returns CDR1 MDHEN and CDR2 SYDVKM. This CDR3 comprises 13 residues. V gave up 5 bases and J gave up 0 bases, with 7 bases separating them. TCRdb's table, derived via immunoSEQ multiplex PCR, lists solely in-frame clones and lacks some. The table includes tens of thousands of clones, almost 85% detected once. The sample was CD4+ or CD8+ T cells sorted from blood, taken in a trial of the OX40 agonist ivuxolimab. The chain uses TRBV28 and TRBJ1-2; perhaps TRBD1 as D (5 bases). This receptor was identified in an adult with an advanced solid tumor such as melanoma, head and neck, liver or kidney cancer. The CDR3 DNA follows: TGTGCCAGCAGTGACAGAACTAACTATGGCTACACCTTC. Protein: CASSDRTNYGYTF.